Here is one T cell receptor beta chain with its context. Its antigen is currently unknown. This specimen belongs to a study of CD8 T cells in Susac syndrome. Germline CDR1 MRHNA, CDR2 SNTAGT. There are 13 residues in the CDR3. V gave up 4 bases and J gave up 6 bases, with 10 bases separating them. RNA was extracted with the RNeasy kit, and a quantity of about 0.45 to 1 ug was reverse transcribed using random hexamers. An immunoSEQ multiplex PCR generated amplified TCR beta CDR3 products spanning 54 Vbeta and 13 Jbeta. MiXCR was run by TCRdb on the immunoSEQ multiplex PCR reads, yielding one entry per CDR3 protein. The sample carries 95,000 to 150,000 distinct CDR3 sequences, 85% to 95% recorded once. Findings of the study overall: Clonal expansion was present among Susac CD8+ cells. This expansion reached its peak in TEMRA cells and in active patients.

The sequence was obtained from a human donor with Susac syndrome. The sample was CD8+ T cells from PBMCs. V gene TRBV6-4 combines with J gene TRBJ1-5; D ambiguous. The chain's CDR3 is CASSGRSGQPQHF. In nucleotides, the CDR3 is TGTGCCAGCAGTGGAAGGTCCGGTCAGCCCCAGCATTTT.